The clone carrying this T cell receptor beta chain was detected once. The record originates from a study of CD8+ T cells in alopecia areata. Germline-derived CDR1 and CDR2 are MGHDK and SYGVNS. Losses at the gene ends were 5 bases for V and 7 bases for J; bases not matched to a gene: 7. The CDR3 contains 14 residues. This sample's treatment: oral pan-JAK inhibitor, 5-10 mg twice daily. Extraction of RNA preceded its reverse transcription into cDNA, which served as the sequencing template. Sequencing used immunoSEQ multiplex PCR; TCRdb keeps in-frame clones, though not all of them. The sample includes roughly 200,000 clones, around 58% seen only once; the top ten take around 12%.

The receptor's source is a human donor with alopecia areata. Here the sequenced sample was CD8+ T cells sorted from blood, taken at week 24, from a patient treated with tofacitinib. The chain recombines TRBV25-1 with TRBJ2-4, with 8 bases identical to TRBD1. In DNA form, the CDR3 reads TGTGCCAGCAGTATACAGGGGGGAGAGAACATTCAGTACTTC. It codes for CASSIQGGENIQYF.